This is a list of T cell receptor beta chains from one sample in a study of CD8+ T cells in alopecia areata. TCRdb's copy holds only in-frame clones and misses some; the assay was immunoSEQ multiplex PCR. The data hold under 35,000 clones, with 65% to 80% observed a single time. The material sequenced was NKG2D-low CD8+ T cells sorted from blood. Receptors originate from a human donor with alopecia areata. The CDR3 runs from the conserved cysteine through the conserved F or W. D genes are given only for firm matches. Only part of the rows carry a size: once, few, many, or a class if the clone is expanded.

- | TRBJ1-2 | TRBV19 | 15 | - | TGTGCCAGTAGTATCGTCGAGGGGACTAACTATGGCTACACCTTC | CASSIVEGTNYGYTF
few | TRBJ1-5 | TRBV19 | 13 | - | TGTGCCAGTAGTATCCCCGGCAATCAGCCCCAGCATTTT | CASSIPGNQPQHF
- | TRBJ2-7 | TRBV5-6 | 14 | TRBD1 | TGTGCCAGCAGCGCGACAGGGTACTCCTACGAGCAGTACTTC | CASSATGYSYEQYF
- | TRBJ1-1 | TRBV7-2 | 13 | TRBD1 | TGTGCCAGCAGCCCTGCAGGGGGTAATGAAGCTTTCTTT | CASSPAGGNEAFF
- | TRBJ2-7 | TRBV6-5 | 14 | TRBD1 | TGTGCCAGCAGTTACGTACAGGGGTCCTACGAGCAGTACTTC | CASSYVQGSYEQYF
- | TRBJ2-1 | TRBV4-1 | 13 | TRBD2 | TGCGCCAGCAGTACTAGCGACTACAATGAGCAGTTCTTC | CASSTSDYNEQFF
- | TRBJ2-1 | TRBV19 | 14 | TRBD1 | TGTGCCGCGAAGGACAGGGACTCCTACAATGAGCAGTTCTTC | CAAKDRDSYNEQFF
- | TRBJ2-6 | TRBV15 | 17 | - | TGTGCCACCAGCAAAGACACCTCGAGCTCTGGGGCCAACGTCCTGACTTTC | CATSKDTSSSGANVLTF
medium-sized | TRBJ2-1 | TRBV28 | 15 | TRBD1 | TGTGCCAGCAGTTTAGGGACAGGGGAGACCAATGAGCAGTTCTTC | CASSLGTGETNEQFF
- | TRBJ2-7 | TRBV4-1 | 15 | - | TGCGCCAGCAGCCAAATCCCGGGACCCCAACCCGAGCAGTACTTC | CASSQIPGPQPEQYF
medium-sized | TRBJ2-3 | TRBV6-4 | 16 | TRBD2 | TGTGCCAGCAGTGAGACTAGCGGGAGTTCAACAGATACGCAGTATTTT | CASSETSGSSTDTQYF
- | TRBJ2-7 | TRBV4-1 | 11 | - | TGCGCCAGCAGCCCATGCTACGAGCAGTACTTC | CASSPCYEQYF
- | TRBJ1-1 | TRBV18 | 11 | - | TGTGCCAGCTCACCGGTGGGCGAAGCTTTCTTT | CASSPVGEAFF
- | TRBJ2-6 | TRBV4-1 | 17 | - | TGCGCCAGCAGCCAAGCATCGGGCGCGTCTGGGGCCAACGTCCTGACTTTC | CASSQASGASGANVLTF
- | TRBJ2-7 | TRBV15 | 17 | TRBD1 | TGTGCCACCAGCCGAACGCCCGGCGGGACAGGGACCTACGAGCAGTACTTC | CATSRTPGGTGTYEQYF
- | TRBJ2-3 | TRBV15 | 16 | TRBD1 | TGTGCCACCAGCAGAGGCGACAGGGGCCATACAGATACGCAGTATTTT | CATSRGDRGHTDTQYF
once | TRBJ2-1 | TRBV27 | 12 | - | TGTGCCAGCAGCCCGAGAGAAAATGAGCAGTTCTTC | CASSPRENEQFF
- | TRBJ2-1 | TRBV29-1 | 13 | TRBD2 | TGCAGCGTAGCTCCGGGACTAGCGAATGAGCAGTTCTTC | CSVAPGLANEQFF
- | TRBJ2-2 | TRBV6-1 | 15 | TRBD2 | TGTGCCAGCAGTGAAGCAGCGGGGGGAACCGGGGAGCTGTTTTTT | CASSEAAGGTGELFF
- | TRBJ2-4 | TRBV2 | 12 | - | TGTGCCAGCAGCGACCCCCAAAACATTCAGTACTTC | CASSDPQNIQYF
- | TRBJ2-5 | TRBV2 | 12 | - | TGTGCCAGCAGTGCGGGCGACGAGACCCAGTACTTC | CASSAGDETQYF
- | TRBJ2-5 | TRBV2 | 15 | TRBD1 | TGTGCCAGCAGTACCGGACAGGGCGGTATAGAGACCCAGTACTTC | CASSTGQGGIETQYF
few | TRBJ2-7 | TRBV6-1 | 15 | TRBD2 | TGTGCCAGCAGTGAAGGGACGGGGGGCTCCTACGAGCAGTACTTC | CASSEGTGGSYEQYF
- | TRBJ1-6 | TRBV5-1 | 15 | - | TGCGCCAGCAGCTTGGGGCACCAACTAAATTCACCCCTCCACTTT | CASSLGHQLNSPLHF
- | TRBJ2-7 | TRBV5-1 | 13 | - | TGCGCCAGCAGTTACGGACAATCCTACGAGCAGTACTTC | CASSYGQSYEQYF
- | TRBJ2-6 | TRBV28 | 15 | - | TGTGCCAGCAGTTTCGGGAGCTCTGGGGCCAACGTCCTGACTTTC | CASSFGSSGANVLTF
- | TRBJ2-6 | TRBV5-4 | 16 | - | TGCGCCAGCAGCCAAGATGTTCCGACCGGGGCCAACGTCCTGACTTTC | CASSQDVPTGANVLTF
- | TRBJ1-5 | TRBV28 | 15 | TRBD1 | TGTGCCAGCAGTAAAAGGACAGGGAGCAATCAGCCCCAGCATTTT | CASSKRTGSNQPQHF
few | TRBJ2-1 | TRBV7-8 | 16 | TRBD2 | TGTGCCAGCAGCGCCCGACGCAGCGGGACCGGGGATGAGCAGTTCTTC | CASSARRSGTGDEQFF
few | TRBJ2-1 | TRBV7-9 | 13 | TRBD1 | TGTGCCAGCAGCCACAGGGGCAACAATGAGCAGTTCTTC | CASSHRGNNEQFF
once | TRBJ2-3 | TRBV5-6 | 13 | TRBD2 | TGTGCCAGCAGTTTAGCGGGGTCAGATACGCAGTATTTT | CASSLAGSDTQYF
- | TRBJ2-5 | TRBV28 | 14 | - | TGTGCCACCTCCGATCCGACAGGACCAGAGACCCAGTACTTC | CATSDPTGPETQYF
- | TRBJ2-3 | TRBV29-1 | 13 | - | TGCAGCGCCGGAGGGCTTAGCACAGATACGCAGTATTTT | CSAGGLSTDTQYF
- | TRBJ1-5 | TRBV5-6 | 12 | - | TGTGCCAGCAGCTTGGGTGTCCAGCCCCAGCATTTT | CASSLGVQPQHF
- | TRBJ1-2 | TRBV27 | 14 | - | TGTGCCAGCAGTACCCGAGGGGGGGCGAATGGCTACACCTTC | CASSTRGGANGYTF
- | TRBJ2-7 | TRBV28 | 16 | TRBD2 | TGTGCCAGCAGTTCCTCCGGGACTAGAACCTTCTACGAGCAGTACTTC | CASSSSGTRTFYEQYF
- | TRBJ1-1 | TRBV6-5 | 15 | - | TGTGCCAGCAGTTATGGGGGGCAGGGCCGATTCGAAGCTTTCTTT | CASSYGGQGRFEAFF
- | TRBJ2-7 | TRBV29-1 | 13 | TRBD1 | TGCAGCGTTACAGGGGGCGTGTTCCACGAGCAGTACTTC | CSVTGGVFHEQYF
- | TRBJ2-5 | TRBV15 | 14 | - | TGTGCCACCAGCAGAGATGGGACGGAAGAGACCCAGTACTTC | CATSRDGTEETQYF
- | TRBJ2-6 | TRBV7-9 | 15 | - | TGTGCCAGCAGCTTGAGTAGTGCGGGGGCCAACGTCCTGACTTTC | CASSLSSAGANVLTF
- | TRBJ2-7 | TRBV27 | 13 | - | TGTGCCAGCAGTTTGGTTGCTGGATACGAGCAGTACTTC | CASSLVAGYEQYF
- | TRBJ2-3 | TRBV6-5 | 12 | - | TGTGCCAGCGGGGCCAGCACAGATACGCAGTATTTT | CASGASTDTQYF
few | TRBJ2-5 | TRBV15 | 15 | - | TGTGCCACCAGCAGTGCCTTCGGATGGTCGGAGACCCAGTACTTC | CATSSAFGWSETQYF
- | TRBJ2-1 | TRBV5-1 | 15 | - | TGCGCCAGCAGCTTGTTCCAGAGCTCCTACAATGAGCAGTTCTTC | CASSLFQSSYNEQFF
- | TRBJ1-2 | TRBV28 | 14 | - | TGTGCCAGCAGTCCACAGACATCGGGCTATGGCTACACCTTC | CASSPQTSGYGYTF
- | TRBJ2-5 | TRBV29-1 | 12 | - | TGCAGCGTTGTGGACTTCCAAGAGACCCAGTACTTC | CSVVDFQETQYF
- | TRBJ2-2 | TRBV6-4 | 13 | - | TGTGCCAGCACGCCTTCCCCATCCGGGGAGCTGTTTTTT | CASTPSPSGELFF
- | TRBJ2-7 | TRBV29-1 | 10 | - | TGCAGCGTTGCAGGAGCCGAGCAGTACTTC | CSVAGAEQYF
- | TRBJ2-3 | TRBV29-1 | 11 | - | TGCAGCGATGGGATGAGGGGTACGCAGTATTTT | CSDGMRGTQYF